Listed here are 26 T cell receptor beta chains from one sample, sequenced in a study of T cell responses to AZD1222 COVID-19 vaccine. Here immunoSEQ multiplex PCR was the method, and the copy in TCRdb shows in-frame clones only, minus some. The sample contains approximately 180,000 clones, about nine tenths of which appear only once. The sample here was peripheral blood, taken on day 0 of AZD1222 vaccination. The receptors were sampled from an adult in good health.

The V call is TRBV7-2, the J call TRBJ1-2; a possible D gene is TRBD1 (5 bases). V lost 3 bases to trimming and J lost 2 bases, with 7 bases between them. The CDR3 spans 13 residues. Germline V lookup: CDR1 SGHTA, CDR2 FQGNSA. CDR3 in DNA: TGTGCCAGCAGCTTCGGGGGGAACTATGGCTACACCTTC. Amino acid sequence: CASSFGGNYGYTF. Full variable domain (rest looked up from reference TRBV7-2 and TRBJ1-2): GAGVSQSPSNKVTEKGKDVELRCDPISGHTALYWYRQSLGQGLEFLIYFQGNSAPDKSGLPSDRFSAERTGGSVSTLTIQRTQQEDSAVYLCASSFGGNYGYTFGSGTRLTVV.

The rearrangement uses TRBV27 and TRBJ2-7, with D tentatively TRBD2 (5 bases). The CDR3 is made up of 13 amino acids. Germline-derived CDR1 and CDR2 are MNHEY and SMNVEV (reference sequence). Trimming stripped 9 bases from V and 4 bases from J, with 16 bases between. The CDR3 loop reads CASLGSPAYEQYF. The CDR3 region has the DNA TGTGCCAGTCTGGGGAGTCCTGCTTACGAGCAGTACTTC.

The V call is TRBV11-3, the J call TRBJ1-1; unclear D gene. The CDR3 sequence is 15 residues long. Germline CDR1 is SGHNT and CDR2 is YENEEA. The germline V and J ends were trimmed by 7 bases and 1 base, with 16 bases remaining between them. CDR3 in amino acids: CASTFERWRNTEAFF. Here the CDR3 DNA reads TGTGCCAGCACCTTCGAAAGGTGGAGGAACACTGAAGCTTTCTTT.

This clone was seen only a few times. The genes are TRBV16 and TRBJ1-2; D is possibly TRBD1 (6 bases). V was shortened by 2 bases and J by 5 bases, with 9 bases between the two germline ends. CDR3 length: 13 amino acids. Germline CDR1 and CDR2: KGHSY and FQNENV. The CDR3 bases are TGTGCCAGCAGCCAAAACAGGGAGTATGGCTACACCTTC. Protein sequence: CASSQNREYGYTF.

This clone was detected only once. The chain couples TRBV10-3 to TRBJ1-1; no firm D call. The CDR3 spans 11 residues. Trimming shortened V by 4 bases and J by 5 bases, and 5 bases separated the two germline ends. Germline CDR1 is ENHRY and CDR2 is SYGVKD. The CDR3 loop reads CAISGGTEAFF. The CDR3 bases are TGTGCCATCAGTGGAGGGACTGAAGCTTTCTTT.

The J gene is TRBJ2-7, the V gene TRBV7-2; TRBD2 matches 9 bases. Unmatched junction bases numbered 2, after V lost 0 bases and J lost 2 bases. Germline values: CDR1 SGHTA, CDR2 FQGNSA. This CDR3 is built from 15 residues. CDR3 bases: TGTGCCAGCAGCTTAGCAGCGGGGGGCCCCTACGAGCAGTACTTC. Protein: CASSLAAGGPYEQYF.

The chain recombines TRBV18 with TRBJ1-1; 8 nucleotides match TRBD1. Germline CDR1 KGHSH, CDR2 LQKENI. The CDR3 is made up of 17 amino acids. Germline trimming cut 5 bases from V and 1 base from J; bases unmatched to any gene: 12. Written as DNA, the CDR3 is TGTGCCAGCTCAGCCGAGTTGGACAGGGTCTGGAACACTGAAGCTTTCTTT. This encodes CASSAELDRVWNTEAFF.

V and J are TRBV11-2 and TRBJ2-3; the D is unclear. The germline V gene encodes CDR1 SGHAT and CDR2 FQNNGV. The V gene lost 6 bases and the J gene lost 5 bases, with 9 bases spanning the gap. The CDR3 loop spans 12 amino acids. CDR3 DNA: TGTGCCAGCAGACCGCCGGTAGATACGCAGTATTTT. Protein product: CASRPPVDTQYF.

The chain is built from TRBV11-2 and TRBJ1-4; possibly TRBD1 for D (6 bases). V lost 5 bases, J lost 0 bases, and 19 bases lay in between. CDR1 and CDR2 from the germline V gene are SGHAT and FQNNGV. CDR3 length equals 18 residues. Here the CDR3 reads CASSRSQAGVTTNEKLFF. The CDR3 coding sequence is TGTGCCAGCAGCCGATCCCAGGCAGGGGTAACAACTAATGAAAAACTGTTTTTT.

This chain links TRBV20-1 with TRBJ1-6; 7 bases are shared with TRBD1. Trimming took 3 bases from V and 7 from J; bases not matched to a gene: 12. The CDR3 runs to 16 residues. Germline CDR1 and CDR2: DFQATT and SNEGSKA (reference sequence). The CDR3 DNA is TGCAGTGCTAGTGCCCAGGGGGTTGAATACAATTCACCCCTCCACTTT. It specifies CSASAQGVEYNSPLHF.

The chain uses TRBV4-2 and TRBJ2-3; 8 bases map to TRBD2. CDR3 length: 11 residues. Germline CDR1 and CDR2: LGHNA and YNFKEQ. The CDR3 nucleotides are TGTGGGGCGGGAGGAACAGATACGCAGTATTTT. It translates to CGAGGTDTQYF.

The chain carries TRBV4-2 and TRBJ2-7; D may be TRBD1 (6 bases). CDR1 and CDR2 from the germline V gene are LGHNA and YNFKEQ. The CDR3 has 15 amino acids. V lost 3 bases to trimming and J lost 0 bases, with 12 bases between them. In nucleotides, the CDR3 is TGTGCCAGCAGCCAGACTCGACAGGACTCCTACGAGCAGTACTTC. This gives the protein CASSQTRQDSYEQYF.

This chain links TRBV6-5 with TRBJ1-1, with D uncertain. The V end lost 6 bases, the J end lost 0 bases, and 5 bases lay between the germline ends. CDR1 and CDR2 (germline): MNHEY, SVGAGI. The CDR3 has 12 residues. The CDR3 protein is CASRVMNTEAFF. As DNA, the CDR3 is TGTGCCAGCAGAGTCATGAACACTGAAGCTTTCTTT.

The V call is TRBV6-5, the J call TRBJ1-2, with 11 positions matching TRBD1. V lost 5 bases to trimming and J lost 7 bases; unmatched junction nucleotides: 9. Germline V CDR1 and CDR2: MNHEY, SVGAGI. The CDR3 extends over 15 amino acids. The CDR3 DNA follows: TGTGCCAGCAGTACCCACGGACAGGGGGCTGCTGGCTACACCTTC. Translating gives CASSTHGQGAAGYTF.

The rearrangement uses TRBV9 and TRBJ2-3, with TRBD2 matching over 11 bases. This CDR3 comprises 17 residues. Germline CDR1 SGDLS, CDR2 YYNGEE. V lost 3 bases and J lost 2; bases outside the gene matches: 8. The DNA for the CDR3 is TGTGCCAGCAGCGCCCGACTAGCGGGACTACACACAGATACGCAGTATTTT. Translation gives CASSARLAGLHTDTQYF.

The chain links TRBV5-6 to TRBJ2-3, with 9 bases identical to TRBD2. CDR1 SGHDT and CDR2 YYEEEE come from the germline V gene. V lost 0 bases, J lost 6 bases, and 8 bases stayed unmatched. CDR3 length: 16 amino acids. CDR3 in amino acids: CASSLGLAVVWDTQYF. The CDR3 nucleotides are TGTGCCAGCAGCTTGGGACTAGCGGTGGTATGGGATACGCAGTATTTT.

This clone showed up just a few times. The chain carries TRBV5-4 and TRBJ2-2; D might be TRBD1 or TRBD2, each matching 5 bases. Germline CDR1 reads SGHNT; CDR2 reads YYREEE (reference sequence). This CDR3 contains 17 residues. Trimming pared 1 base from V and 3 bases from J, leaving 16 bases between. The CDR3 loop reads CASSLYSGPWDTGELFF. Written as DNA, the CDR3 is TGTGCCAGCAGCTTGTACTCGGGACCTTGGGACACCGGGGAGCTGTTTTTT.

This chain joins TRBV28 and TRBJ2-5, with D perhaps TRBD1 (6 bases). Per germline, CDR1 MDHEN and CDR2 SYDVKM. There are 15 residues in the CDR3. Trimming shortened V by 6 bases and J by 4 bases, and 18 bases separated the two germline ends. The CDR3 DNA reads as TGTGCCAGCAGCCCTACACAGGGATTAATAGAGACCCAGTACTTC. Protein sequence: CASSPTQGLIETQYF.

This chain joins TRBV6-1 and TRBJ2-1; TRBD2 matches 13 bases. Trimming at V came to 3 bases and at J to 5 bases, leaving 7 bases not matched to a gene. Germline-derived CDR1 and CDR2 are MNHNS and SASEGT. The CDR3 consists of 17 residues. The CDR3 DNA follows: TGTGCCAGCAGTGACGTACGGACTAGCGGGAGACACAATGAGCAGTTCTTC. This sequence encodes CASSDVRTSGRHNEQFF.

The V call is TRBV5-6, the J call TRBJ1-2; D remains ambiguous. The germline CDR1 and CDR2 sequences are SGHDT and YYEEEE. The V end was cut by 4 bases, the J end by 4 bases, with 11 bases between. CDR3 length: 13 residues. CDR3 sequence (DNA): TGTGCCAGCAGCCCCGGCAGGAGCTATGGCTACACCTTC. The encoded protein is CASSPGRSYGYTF.

This chain uses TRBV28 with TRBJ2-7; 7 bases are shared with TRBD2. J gave up 3 bases and V 5 bases, and 7 bases lay outside the gene matches. Germline loops: CDR1 MDHEN, CDR2 SYDVKM. The CDR3 length is 14 residues. The CDR3 region is CASSPTSDSYEQYF. The CDR3 DNA sequence: TGTGCCAGCAGTCCTACTAGCGATAGCTACGAGCAGTACTTC.

Written as DNA, the CDR3 is TGTGCCAGCAGCTTGGCGGCGAGATCCTACAATGAGCAGTTCTTC. Translating it yields CASSLAARSYNEQFF. This chain connects TRBV5-4 to TRBJ2-1; D unresolved. V lost 0 bases, J lost 1 base, and 8 bases lay in between. The CDR3 runs to 15 residues. CDR1 is SGHNT and CDR2 is YYREEE in the germline V gene (reference sequence).

This chain connects TRBV5-1 to TRBJ2-1, with 7 nucleotides matching TRBD2. The ends lost 2 bases at V and 10 bases at J; junction bases unmatched: 9. CDR3 length: 14 residues. Germline CDR1 SGHRS, CDR2 YFSETQ. The CDR3 nucleotides read TGCGCCAGCAGCTTCGGGGAGGGATGGAAGGAGCAGTTCTTC. Residues: CASSFGEGWKEQFF. The full variable domain, rest sourced from reference TRBV5-1 and TRBJ2-1, is KAGVTQTPRYLIKTRGQQVTLSCSPISGHRSVSWYQQTPGQGLQFLFEYFSETQRNKGNFPGRFSGRQFSNSRSEMNVSTLELGDSALYLCASSFGEGWKEQFFGPGTRLTVL.

The V call is TRBV7-8, the J call TRBJ2-3; perhaps TRBD1 as D (6 bases). The V end was cut by 2 bases, the J end by 3 bases, with 12 bases between. The CDR3 runs to 15 residues. Per germline, CDR1 SGHVS and CDR2 FQNEAQ. The CDR3 protein is CASSLSDRRTDTQYF. Here the CDR3 DNA reads TGTGCCAGCAGCTTATCCGACAGGAGAACAGATACGCAGTATTTT.

This clone occurred once. The V gene is TRBV19, the J gene TRBJ2-7; no definite D call. The CDR3 runs to 14 residues. Germline V CDR1 and CDR2: LNHDA, SQIVND (reference sequence). V lost 3 bases and J 3 bases, leaving 12 bases between the germline ends. The CDR3 spells CASSMGGWNYEQYF. The CDR3, as DNA: TGTGCCAGTAGTATGGGTGGCTGGAACTACGAGCAGTACTTC.

The gene calls are TRBV20-1 and TRBJ2-1; D is possibly TRBD1 or TRBD2 (5 bases each). CDR1 DFQATT and CDR2 SNEGSKA come from the germline V gene (reference sequence). The length of the CDR3 is 17 residues. V shed 3 bases and J shed 7 bases, with 25 bases lying between them. CDR3 bases: TGCAGTGCTAGTTGGCGGTTGGGTACGAGGGGTAGGAATGAGCAGTTCTTC. Protein sequence: CSASWRLGTRGRNEQFF.